This T cell receptor (beta chain) was found in a study of breast tumors, draining lymph nodes, adjacent tissues. TCRdb passed the multiplex PCR reads through MiXCR, listing each CDR3 protein once. The sample lists 65,000 to 80,000 distinct CDR3 sequences; roughly 19% were seen once. This clonotype was recorded many times. Axillary draining lymph nodes of breast cancer patients supplied the node samples. The CDR3 consists of 13 residues. CDR1 is SNHLY, CDR2 FYNNEI, per germline. V was trimmed by 4 bases and J by 4 bases, leaving 8 bases between them. The chain joins TRBV2 to TRBJ1-3, with unresolved D. The sequenced material came from axillary lymph node tissue. This clonotype was obtained from a female donor with breast cancer. Some clones in this sample may be carry-over from other donors' samples. CDR3 sequence reads: CASSVETGNTIYF. Written as DNA, the CDR3 is TGTGCCAGCAGTGTTGAGACCGGAAACACCATATATTTT.